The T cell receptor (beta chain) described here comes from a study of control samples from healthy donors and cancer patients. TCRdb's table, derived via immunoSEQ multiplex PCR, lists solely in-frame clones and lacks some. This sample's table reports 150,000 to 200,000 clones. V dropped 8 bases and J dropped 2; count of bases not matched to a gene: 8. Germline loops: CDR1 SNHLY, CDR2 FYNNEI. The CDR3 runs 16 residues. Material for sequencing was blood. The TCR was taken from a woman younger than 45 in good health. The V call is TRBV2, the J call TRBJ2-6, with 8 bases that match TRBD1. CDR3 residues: CASVRDRLPGANVLTF. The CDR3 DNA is TGTGCCAGCGTACGGGACAGGTTACCTGGGGCCAACGTCCTGACTTTC.